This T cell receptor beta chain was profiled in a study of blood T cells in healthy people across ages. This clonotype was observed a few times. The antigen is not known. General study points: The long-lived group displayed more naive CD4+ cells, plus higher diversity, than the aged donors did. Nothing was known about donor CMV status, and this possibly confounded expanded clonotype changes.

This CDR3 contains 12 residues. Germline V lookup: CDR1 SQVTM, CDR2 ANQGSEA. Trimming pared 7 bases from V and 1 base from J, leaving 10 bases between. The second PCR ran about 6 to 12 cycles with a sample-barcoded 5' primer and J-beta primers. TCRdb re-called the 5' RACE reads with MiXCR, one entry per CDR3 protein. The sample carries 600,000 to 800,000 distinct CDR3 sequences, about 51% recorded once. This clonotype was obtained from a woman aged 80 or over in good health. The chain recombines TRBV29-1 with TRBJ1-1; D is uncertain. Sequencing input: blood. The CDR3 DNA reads TGCAGCGCCATCCCAGGGAACACTGAAGCTTTCTTT. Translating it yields CSAIPGNTEAFF.